The following is a T cell receptor (beta chain) sequence with its context. This clone showed up just once. Its target antigen remains unknown. Base quality data are lacking; no much larger clone is found one base away. TCRbeta CDR3 regions were amplified from genomic DNA by means of the immunoSEQ Assay, a bias-controlled multiplex PCR. On the study's bioinformatics: Nucleated cell counts per sample were estimated from amplification of reference gene primers within the assay. Sequence reads were collapsed and filtered to measure the absolute abundance of every unique TCRbeta CDR3 rearrangement. Productive Simpson clonality was computed per sample as the square root of Simpson's diversity index over productive rearrangements. Sourced from immuneACCESS, this table was stored by TCRdb with only in-frame sequences that have V and J called. A share of the clones is absent; for the studies checked, an unresolved V gene accounts for under half, and the remainder has no known explanation. V and J calls and clone size follow that table, whereas D and trimming were derived from the DNA. The table for this sample lists some 210,000 clones; roughly 89% of them were counted only once. The top ten hold more than 5.5% of the sample.

Looking up the germline V gene (reference sequence) yields CDR1 DFQATT and CDR2 SNEGSKA. Unmatched junction bases come to 4, with V trimmed by 3 bases and J by 10 bases. The CDR3 has 11 amino acids, counting the end cysteine and phenylalanine. The CDR3 DNA has 33 bases and is translated from base 1. These data come from a study of blood T cell repertoires in COVID-19 (dated by TCRdb to the early 2020s). The study in broad terms: Samples covering the acute and convalescent phases of COVID-19 were provided by collaborators in the United States, Italy and Spain. The prospective study material was composed of cDNA or gDNA derived from T cells, B-cell-depleted T cells, or PBMCs. The dataset comprised deeply sampled blood TCRbeta repertoires from subjects exposed to, actively infected with, or recovered from COVID-19. The repertoires were made available in a free public database intended to serve as a resource for research on the immune response to SARS-CoV-2. The samples were drawn from two sources: the first 160 participants of the ongoing ImmuneRACE study, and 950 to 1,500 subjects contributed by 6 global collaborators. Sample metadata almost always included a de-identified subject ID, COVID-19 status, age in years and sex. Where HLA class I and class II types were available, the types were taken from metadata supplied by the sample provider, not from assay-based typing. What the research found in general, with its limitations: How much clinical and demographic metadata was included differed by source and by participant, and the metadata was provided uncurated.

Samples from volunteer blood donors who had recovered from COVID-19 were contributed by a second Seattle source. Each collaborating institution followed its own protocols to collect whole blood in K2EDTA tubes. For TCRbeta analysis, collaborator samples were shipped as frozen whole blood, as isolated PBMCs, or as DNA extracted from either sample type. The specimen was peripheral blood. This chain joins TRBV20-1 to TRBJ1-1; TRBD1 fits 8 bases in the junction. The TCR comes from a man between 60 and 70 years old who had recovered from COVID-19. The DNA sequence reads TGCAGTGCTAGCACGACAGGGGCAGCTTTCTTT. Protein translation: CSASTTGAAFF.